This note documents a single TCR beta chain sequence. Its antigen remains unidentified. Clones were sequenced by immunoSEQ multiplex PCR, and TCRdb holds only the in-frame ones, with some missing. The repertoire consists of roughly 1,800,000 clones, with around 96% occurring once and the leading ten covering more than 0.95%. This specimen comes from a study of shared clonotypes between healthy human individuals. Study information: Donors consisted of two women and three men between 18 and 49. Each donor contributed plates that comprised three CD4 naive, three CD4 memory, two CD8 naive and one CD8 memory. Study-level findings and limits: The researchers took only blood, and tissue repertoires probably look different. Sorted-subset sequencing was shown by rarefaction to be incomplete despite large depth.

Naive-designated CD8 cells lacked CD45RO, were positively enriched for CCR7, and omitted terminally differentiated effector memory CD45RA+ cells. J was trimmed by 6 bases and V by 5 bases; bases with no gene match: 14. The CDR3 is made up of 17 amino acids. Germline V lookup: CDR1 SGHTA, CDR2 FQGNSA. The sequenced material came from naive CD8+ T cells sorted from blood. The rearrangement uses TRBV7-2 and TRBJ2-1, with 9 nucleotides matching TRBD2. The TCR sequence derives from a man aged 18 to 30 in good health. The CDR3 coding sequence is TGTGCCAGCAGCACCTGGGGTGCGGGAGGGCCCTCCAATGAGCAGTTCTTC. This sequence encodes CASSTWGAGGPSNEQFF.